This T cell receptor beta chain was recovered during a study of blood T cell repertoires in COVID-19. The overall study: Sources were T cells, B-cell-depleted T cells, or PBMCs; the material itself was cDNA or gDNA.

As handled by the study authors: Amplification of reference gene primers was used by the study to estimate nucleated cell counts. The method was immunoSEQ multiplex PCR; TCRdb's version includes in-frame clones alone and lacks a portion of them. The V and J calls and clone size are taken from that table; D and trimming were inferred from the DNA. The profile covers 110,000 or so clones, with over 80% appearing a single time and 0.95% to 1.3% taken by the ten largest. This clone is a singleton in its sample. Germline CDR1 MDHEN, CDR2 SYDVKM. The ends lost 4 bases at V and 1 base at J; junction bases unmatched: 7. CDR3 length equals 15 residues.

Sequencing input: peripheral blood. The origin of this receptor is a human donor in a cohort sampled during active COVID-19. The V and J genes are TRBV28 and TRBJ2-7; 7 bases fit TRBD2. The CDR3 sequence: CASSWEGISSYEQYF. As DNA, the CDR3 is TGTGCCAGCAGTTGGGAGGGTATTAGTTCCTACGAGCAGTACTTC. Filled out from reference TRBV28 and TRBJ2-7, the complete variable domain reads DVKVTQSSRYLVKRTGEKVFLECVQDMDHENMFWYRQDPGLGLRLIYFSYDVKMKEKGDIPEGYSVSREKKERFSLILESASTNQTSMYLCASSWEGISSYEQYFGPGTRLTVT.